The 19 T cell receptor beta chains reported below all come from one sample, sequenced in a study of blood T cell repertoires in COVID-19. Profiling relied on immunoSEQ multiplex PCR, and the TCRdb table lists in-frame clones only, not all of them. The sample has around 70,000 clones, 80% to 90% seen once; the top ten hold less than 0.65%. The sample taken for sequencing was peripheral blood. The receptors stem from a man aged 55 to 69 with acute or convalescent COVID-19.

This clone was recorded once. This chain joins TRBV9 and TRBJ2-7; D possibly corresponds to TRBD1 (6 bases). V was clipped by 4 bases and J by 5 bases, with 13 bases between them. CDR3 length equals 13 residues. Germline V gene lookup returns CDR1 SGDLS and CDR2 YYNGEE. CDR3 bases: TGTGCCAGCAGCTCAGGGGTCTCGCACGAGCAGTACTTC. Protein sequence: CASSSGVSHEQYF.

The chain links TRBV10-3 to TRBJ1-2; TRBD1 might be the D (6 bases). This CDR3 spans 16 amino acids. From germline, CDR1 is ENHRY and CDR2 SYGVKD. Trimming shortened V by 2 bases and J by 0 bases, and 13 bases separated the two germline ends. The CDR3, as DNA: TGTGCCATCAGTGAGCCCTCGGACAGAGCTAACTATGGCTACACCTTC. Its translation is CAISEPSDRANYGYTF.

This sequence joins TRBV7-6 and TRBJ2-1; D unclear. CDR1 is SGHVS, CDR2 FNYEAQ, per germline. Trimming removed 2 bases from V and 0 bases from J, with 8 bases in between. This CDR3 has 15 amino acids. DNA of the CDR3: TGTGCCAGCAGCTTAACTTACAGCTCCTACAATGAGCAGTTCTTC. This codes for CASSLTYSSYNEQFF.

The V and J genes are TRBV5-1 and TRBJ2-7; TRBD2 matches at 13 bases. The CDR3 spans 17 residues. CDR1 is SGHRS, CDR2 YFSETQ, per germline. Unmatched junction bases numbered 6, after V lost 3 bases and J lost 0 bases. CDR3 nucleotides: TGCGCCAGCAGCTCGGGACTAGCGGGGACAAGCTCCTACGAGCAGTACTTC. Translating it yields CASSSGLAGTSSYEQYF.

The CDR3 here is CAIRQEANEKLFF. The CDR3 DNA is TGTGCCATCAGACAGGAAGCAAATGAAAAACTGTTTTTT. The chain couples TRBV10-3 to TRBJ1-4, with D perhaps matching TRBD1 (5 bases). The CDR3 consists of 13 residues. Trimming took off 6 bases at V and 5 bases at J, with 10 bases between the two ends. The germline CDR1 and CDR2 sequences are ENHRY and SYGVKD.

This clone was counted once. CDR3 sequence: CAISEEDRNQPVGNTIYF. The CDR3, as DNA: TGTGCCATCAGTGAAGAGGACAGAAACCAACCCGTGGGAAACACCATATATTTT. The chain has TRBV10-3 and TRBJ1-3; weak D call: TRBD1 (6 bases). Per the germline V gene, CDR1 is ENHRY and CDR2 is SYGVKD. The CDR3 contains 18 residues. The V end was cut by 3 bases, the J end by 4 bases, with 22 bases between.

The gene calls are TRBV5-1 and TRBJ1-6; D unclear. Germline V gives CDR1 SGHRS, CDR2 YFSETQ. The CDR3 covers 15 residues. The germline V and J ends were trimmed by 0 bases and 6 bases, with 10 bases remaining between them. As DNA, the CDR3 is TGCGCCAGCAGCTTGGACGGGTCTGGTAATTCACCCCTCCACTTT. It codes for CASSLDGSGNSPLHF.

The rearrangement joins TRBV12-3 or TRBV12-4 to TRBJ1-5; D is undetermined. This CDR3 is 12 amino acids long. V was trimmed by 7 bases and J by 4 bases, leaving 8 bases between them. The CDR3 DNA is TGTGCCAGCACCCAGACAAATCAGCCCCAGCATTTT. Translation: CASTQTNQPQHF.

The J gene is TRBJ2-3, the V gene TRBV10-3, with 10 positions matching TRBD1. V trimming: 10 bases; J trimming: 5 bases; junction bases outside the gene matches: 6. CDR3 length equals 13 residues. The V gene's germline CDR1 is ENHRY and CDR2 SYGVKD. The CDR3 coding sequence is TGTGCCAGCCAGACAGGGGGCGAAGATACGCAGTATTTT. It yields the protein CASQTGGEDTQYF.

The rearrangement joins TRBV6-5 to TRBJ1-6, with 10 positions matching TRBD1. CDR3 size: 14 residues. After removal of 4 bases from V and 11 bases from J, the junction contained 5 bases not matched to a gene. The germline V gene has CDR1 MNHEY and CDR2 SVGAGI. CDR3 sequence: CASSSPGQGTPLHF. CDR3 sequence (DNA): TGTGCCAGCAGTTCCCCGGGACAGGGGACACCCCTCCACTTT.

The CDR3 here is CASSTPGGPNEQFF. The CDR3 DNA is TGTGCCAGCAGCACCCCGGGGGGGCCCAATGAGCAGTTCTTC. The V gene is TRBV7-8, the J gene TRBJ2-1, with 8 bases identical to TRBD2. The germline V gene has CDR1 SGHVS and CDR2 FQNEAQ. The CDR3 extends over 14 amino acids. The V gene end was trimmed by 5 bases and the J gene end by 6 bases; junction bases not matched to a gene: 6.

The rearrangement links TRBV5-6 to TRBJ2-2; no clear D gene. The CDR3 sequence is 13 residues long. V was shortened by 2 bases and J by 4 bases, with 6 bases between the two germline ends. Germline V lookup: CDR1 SGHDT, CDR2 YYEEEE. The CDR3 here is CASSFSVTGELFF. In nucleotides, the CDR3 is TGTGCCAGCAGCTTCTCCGTCACCGGGGAGCTGTTTTTT.

This clone has a handful of counts. J is TRBJ1-2 and V is TRBV30; no clear D. V was trimmed by 0 bases and J by 1 base, leaving 6 bases between them. Germline V gives CDR1 GTSNPN, CDR2 SVGIG (reference sequence). This CDR3 has 13 amino acids. The CDR3 DNA reads as TGTGCCTGGAGTGTGGCCCTTAACTATGGCTACACCTTC. Its translation is CAWSVALNYGYTF. The variable domain in full, completed from reference TRBV30 and TRBJ1-2, reads SQTIHQWPATLVQPVGSPLSLECTVEGTSNPNLYWYRQAAGRGLQLLFYSVGIGQISSEVPQNLSASRPQDRQFILSSKKLLLSDSGFYLCAWSVALNYGYTFGSGTRLTVV.

The V call is TRBV6-5, the J call TRBJ2-1; possible D gene TRBD1, 6 bases. Germline loops: CDR1 MNHEY, CDR2 SVGAGI. The CDR3 is made up of 14 amino acids. The ends were cut back, 2 bases at V and 5 bases at J, with 10 bases in the middle. This CDR3 reads CASSYAGQHNEQFF. The CDR3 nucleotides read TGTGCCAGCAGTTACGCTGGACAGCACAATGAGCAGTTCTTC.

V usage is TRBV11-2 and J usage is TRBJ2-5; D gene unclear. The germline V and J ends were trimmed by 3 bases and 0 bases, with 8 bases remaining between them. Germline assignment: CDR1 SGHAT and CDR2 FQNNGV. The CDR3 is 14 amino acids. The CDR3 DNA reads TGTGCCAGCAGCTTTGGGCCGTACCAAGAGACCCAGTACTTC. Translation: CASSFGPYQETQYF.

V usage is TRBV5-1 and J usage is TRBJ2-1; 9 bases match TRBD2. Germline CDR1 SGHRS, CDR2 YFSETQ. This CDR3 is 14 amino acids long. V gave up 2 bases and J gave up 6 bases; unmatched junction bases: 3. The DNA for the CDR3 is TGCGCCAGCAGCTTAGAGACTAGCGGCAATGAGCAGTTCTTC. Protein sequence: CASSLETSGNEQFF.

This clone was counted a few times. The rearrangement links TRBV5-4 to TRBJ1-6; weak D call: TRBD1 (6 bases). Germline CDR1 reads SGHNT; CDR2 reads YYREEE (reference sequence). This CDR3 has 14 amino acids. The ends were cut back, 5 bases at V and 7 bases at J, with 13 bases in the middle. The CDR3 nucleotides are TGTGCCAGCAGTGTGGACAGAACAAATTCACCCCTCCACTTT. Protein sequence: CASSVDRTNSPLHF.

CDR3 residues: CASSQDPAAAMYEQYF. The CDR3 nucleotides read TGTGCCAGCAGCCAAGATCCAGCGGCAGCGATGTACGAGCAGTACTTC. J is TRBJ2-7 and V is TRBV4-2, with D possibly matching TRBD2 (5 bases). Germline CDR1 LGHNA, CDR2 YNFKEQ. V lost 0 bases, J lost 4 bases, and 16 bases lay in between. The CDR3 loop spans 16 amino acids.

The chain is built from TRBV6-5 and TRBJ2-7; D unclear. This CDR3 spans 15 amino acids. The germline V gene has CDR1 MNHEY and CDR2 SVGAGI. The ends were cut back, 2 bases at V and 0 bases at J, with 11 bases in the middle. Here the CDR3 reads CASSYGTSSSYEQYF. CDR3 sequence (DNA): TGTGCCAGCAGTTACGGTACCTCGAGCTCCTACGAGCAGTACTTC.